The 23 T cell receptor beta chains below were found in one sample sequenced in a study of blood T cells in healthy people across ages. Primers used in a second PCR of about 7 to 11 cycles were a sample-barcoded 5' primer and a J-beta primer mix. TCRdb called the 5' RACE reads again in MiXCR, with one record for every CDR3 protein. The data hold 890,000 or so distinct CDR3 sequences, with about 59% observed a single time. The material sequenced was blood. The receptors were sampled from a man in his thirties or forties in good health.

This clonotype was detected a few times. CDR3 region: CASSPRTGGEKLFF. CDR3 coding DNA: TGTGCCAGCAGCCCTCGGACAGGGGGTGAAAAACTGTTTTTT. The chain combines TRBV7-9 with TRBJ1-4; 10 nucleotides agree with TRBD1. The J segment lost 7 bases and the V segment lost 5 bases, leaving 4 bases of the junction unmatched. Germline CDR1 and CDR2: SEHNR and FQNEAQ (reference sequence). The CDR3 contains 14 residues.

The gene calls are TRBV29-1 and TRBJ2-1; D not resolved. Per the germline V gene, CDR1 is SQVTM and CDR2 is ANQGSEA. The CDR3 spans 12 residues. V was pared by 5 bases and J by 6 bases, with 11 bases between. The CDR3 here is CSVSVGSNEQFF. In DNA, the CDR3 is TGCAGCGTTTCGGTGGGCTCCAATGAGCAGTTCTTC.

This clonotype was observed a few times. The chain combines TRBV5-1 with TRBJ1-2; TRBD1 matches 9 bases. Losses at the gene ends were 4 bases for V and 2 bases for J; bases not matched to a gene: 6. This CDR3 spans 15 amino acids. Germline-derived CDR1 and CDR2 are SGHRS and YFSETQ. In DNA form, the CDR3 reads TGCGCCAGCAGCCCCGGGACAGGGTACAACTATGGCTACACCTTC. Protein sequence: CASSPGTGYNYGYTF. The full variable domain, rest sourced from reference TRBV5-1 and TRBJ1-2, is KAGVTQTPRYLIKTRGQQVTLSCSPISGHRSVSWYQQTPGQGLQFLFEYFSETQRNKGNFPGRFSGRQFSNSRSEMNVSTLELGDSALYLCASSPGTGYNYGYTFGSGTRLTVV.

The J gene is TRBJ2-5, the V gene TRBV27; 7 positions agree with TRBD1. The DNA end is more similar to TRBJ2-7, so the J call may be wrong. The CDR3 has 14 amino acids. CDR1 is MNHEY, CDR2 SMNVEV, per germline (reference sequence). The CDR3, as DNA: TGTGCCAGCAGTTACGGACAGGCTTCCTACGAGCAGTACTTC. It is translated as CASSYGQASYEQYF.

The chain recombines TRBV7-2 with TRBJ2-1; D is perhaps TRBD2 (5 bases). The CDR3 is made up of 13 amino acids. Trimming removed 1 base from V and 11 bases from J, with 12 bases in between. Germline lookup yields CDR1 SGHTA and CDR2 FQGNSA. The CDR3 loop reads CASSLDLARKQFF. The CDR3 nucleotides are TGTGCCAGCAGCTTAGATCTAGCCAGGAAGCAGTTCTTC.

This chain links TRBV29-1 with TRBJ2-3, with 8 bases that match TRBD2. Trimming took 5 bases from V and 3 from J; bases not matched to a gene: 7. Per germline, CDR1 SQVTM and CDR2 ANQGSEA. The CDR3 covers 14 residues. CDR3 in amino acids: CSVLNGGGTDTQYF. CDR3 nucleotide sequence: TGCAGCGTTCTAAACGGCGGGGGGACAGATACGCAGTATTTT.

This chain connects TRBV5-6 to TRBJ2-7; possibly TRBD1 for D (5 bases). Germline assignment: CDR1 SGHDT and CDR2 YYEEEE. This CDR3 is built from 12 residues. V shed 7 bases and J shed 5 bases, with 13 bases lying between them. The DNA of the CDR3 is TGTGCCAGCGGAAACAGGTTCGACGAGCAGTACTTC. This gives the protein CASGNRFDEQYF.

This sequence joins TRBV29-1 and TRBJ2-3, with D tentatively TRBD1 (6 bases). Per the germline V gene, CDR1 is SQVTM and CDR2 is ANQGSEA. Trimming stripped 1 base from V and 1 base from J, with 15 bases between. The CDR3 has 16 amino acids. The CDR3 DNA follows: TGCAGCGTTGAAGTAGCCGGACAGTTACGCACAGATACGCAGTATTTT. Its translation is CSVEVAGQLRTDTQYF.

V gene TRBV6-5 combines with J gene TRBJ2-1; TRBD2 is a possible D gene (5 bases). The V and J ends lost 5 bases and 5 bases respectively, with 10 bases between them. The germline V gene encodes CDR1 MNHEY and CDR2 SVGAGI. The CDR3 sequence is 13 residues long. The CDR3 loop is CASSAGQNNEQFF. The CDR3 DNA reads TGTGCCAGCAGTGCGGGCCAAAACAATGAGCAGTTCTTC.

The V gene is TRBV7-2, the J gene TRBJ2-7; D may match TRBD1 or TRBD2 (5 bases each). Germline V CDR1 and CDR2: SGHTA, FQGNSA. The CDR3 spans 15 residues. V lost 3 bases, J lost 4 bases, and 16 bases lay in between. The CDR3 loop is CASSLQEGKGYEQYF. The CDR3 coding sequence is TGTGCCAGCAGCTTGCAAGAGGGGAAGGGTTACGAGCAGTACTTC.

The chain is built from TRBV6-5 and TRBJ1-2; D is perhaps TRBD1 (5 bases). The CDR3 sequence is 12 residues long. The V end was cut by 6 bases, the J end by 8 bases, with 13 bases between. Germline values: CDR1 MNHEY, CDR2 SVGAGI. CDR3 loop: CASRTVERGYTF. CDR3 in DNA: TGTGCCAGCAGGACAGTAGAACGGGGCTACACCTTC.

The gene calls are TRBV15 and TRBJ2-3, with D possibly matching TRBD1 (5 bases). Germline CDR1 and CDR2: LNHNV and YYDKDF (reference sequence). Trimming pared 3 bases from V and 5 bases from J, leaving 9 bases between. The CDR3 covers 13 residues. The chain's CDR3 is CATSRAGRDTQYF. The CDR3 DNA is TGTGCCACCAGCAGGGCAGGGCGAGATACGCAGTATTTT.

The chain has TRBV20-1 and TRBJ2-7; no clear D. The CDR3 contains 12 residues. Germline V lookup: CDR1 DFQATT, CDR2 SNEGSKA (reference sequence). The V gene lost 6 bases and the J gene lost 1 base, with 10 bases spanning the gap. CDR3 DNA sequence: TGCAGTGCCACCCGGACGTCCTACGAGCAGTACTTC. It encodes CSATRTSYEQYF.

This chain links TRBV5-1 with TRBJ2-1; TRBD2 aligns across 9 bases. The ends lost 4 bases at V and 5 bases at J; junction bases unmatched: 7. Per the germline V gene, CDR1 is SGHRS and CDR2 is YFSETQ. The CDR3 is made up of 15 amino acids. CDR3 protein: CASSPLAGSHNEQFF. The CDR3 DNA reads TGCGCCAGCAGCCCCCTAGCGGGGTCCCACAATGAGCAGTTCTTC.

The rearrangement links TRBV20-1 to TRBJ2-7, with 11 bases that match TRBD1. J was trimmed by 5 bases and V by 2 bases; bases with no gene match: 8. Germline CDR1 DFQATT, CDR2 SNEGSKA (reference sequence). The CDR3 runs to 15 residues. For the CDR3, the DNA is TGCAGTGCTAGACCGCCGGGACAGGGGGTCAACGAGCAGTACTTC. It is translated as CSARPPGQGVNEQYF.

This clonotype occurred a few times. The chain couples TRBV12-3 or TRBV12-4 to TRBJ1-2; D is unclear. V lost 1 base and J lost 8, with 20 bases in between. CDR3 length: 16 residues. CDR3 DNA sequence: TGTGCCAGCAGTTTAGAAGGGTGGGCGGGATTCGGCGGCTACACCTTC. It codes for CASSLEGWAGFGGYTF.

As regards this clonotype: This clone may be a read error of a much larger clone one base away. The V gene is TRBV7-2, the J gene TRBJ2-7, with 7 bases aligning to TRBD1. The CDR3 is 14 residues long. V shed 5 bases, J shed 0 bases, and the junction held 4 bases outside the gene matches. Germline lookup yields CDR1 SGHTA and CDR2 FQGNSA. The CDR3 nucleotides read TGTGCCAGCAGCCAGACAGGGATCTCCTACGAGCAGTACTTC. This encodes CASSQTGISYEQYF.

The J gene is TRBJ2-7, the V gene TRBV20-1, with unresolved D. Germline assignment: CDR1 DFQATT and CDR2 SNEGSKA (reference sequence). The CDR3 spans 13 residues. V lost 2 bases and J 2 bases, leaving 10 bases between the germline ends. For the CDR3, the DNA is TGCAGTGCTAGAAGGCAGGTCGCCTACGAGCAGTACTTC. Translation gives CSARRQVAYEQYF.

The chain uses TRBV27 and TRBJ1-2; TRBD1 agrees at 9 bases. The CDR3 loop spans 15 amino acids. J gave up 8 bases and V 3 bases, and 10 bases lay outside the gene matches. CDR1 is MNHEY and CDR2 is SMNVEV in the germline V gene (reference sequence). CDR3 DNA sequence: TGTGCCAGCAGTTTGTACAGACAGGGGGTAGAGGGCTACACCTTC. Translation gives CASSLYRQGVEGYTF.

This rearrangement joins TRBV4-2 to TRBJ2-5; TRBD2 agrees at 8 bases. V gave up 2 bases and J gave up 2 bases; unmatched junction bases: 7. The CDR3 sequence is 16 residues long. Germline lookup yields CDR1 LGHNA and CDR2 YNFKEQ. CDR3 DNA: TGTGCCAGCAGCCAACCCAGCGGGGGATCACAAGAGACCCAGTACTTC. This codes for CASSQPSGGSQETQYF.

The gene calls are TRBV19 and TRBJ1-5; D might be TRBD1 (5 bases). Trimming shortened V by 3 bases and J by 7 bases, and 13 bases separated the two germline ends. Germline assignment: CDR1 LNHDA and CDR2 SQIVND (reference sequence). The CDR3 has 14 residues. CDR3 bases: TGTGCCAGTAGTATTCAACGTTCAGGGCAGCCCCAGCATTTT. Its translation is CASSIQRSGQPQHF.

The chain carries TRBV2 and TRBJ2-2, with D perhaps matching TRBD1 (5 bases). CDR1 SNHLY and CDR2 FYNNEI come from the germline V gene. This CDR3 has 15 residues. V was trimmed by 6 bases and J by 4 bases, leaving 15 bases between them. The CDR3, as DNA: TGTGCCAGCAGCCTGCAGGGTCCGGGCACCGGGGAGCTGTTTTTT. It specifies CASSLQGPGTGELFF.

The rearrangement links TRBV3-1 to TRBJ2-5, with 10 bases fitting TRBD1. Matching the DNA end better, TRBJ2-7 makes the J call doubtful. The CDR3 length is 15 residues. Germline values: CDR1 LGHDT, CDR2 YNNKEL (reference sequence). CDR3 region: CASSVTGTGENEQYF. CDR3 DNA: TGTGCCAGCAGCGTTACCGGGACAGGGGAGAACGAGCAGTACTTC.